Listed here is a single T cell receptor beta chain. Its antigen is as yet unknown. This sample stems from a study of OX40 agonist ivuxolimab in advanced cancers. For the study at large: Patients enrolled in dose escalation were diagnosed with hepatocellular carcinoma, melanoma, renal cell or head and neck cancer. The study reported partial responses in three patients: one hepatocellular carcinoma, two cutaneous melanoma. Broader study findings: The study observed clonal expansion of CD4+ and CD8+ blood T cells by week 6 at 0.1 to 3.0 mg/kg.

Generated by immunoSEQ multiplex PCR, the TCRdb table keeps only in-frame clones and is missing some. The repertoire holds over 70,000 clones, with over 80% as singletons. The clonotype comes from an adult with an advanced solid tumor such as melanoma, head and neck, liver or kidney cancer. Sequencing was performed on CD4+ or CD8+ T cells sorted from blood, taken in a trial of the OX40 agonist ivuxolimab.

CDR3 bases: TGTGCCAGCAGTGGAGGTCCAGGGGTGAATTCACCCCTCCACTTT. The encoded protein is CASSGGPGVNSPLHF. This chain uses TRBV2 with TRBJ1-6; D might be TRBD1 (6 bases). Trimming removed 4 bases at V and 7 bases at J, with 14 bases between. This CDR3 is 15 amino acids long. Germline loops: CDR1 SNHLY, CDR2 FYNNEI.